One TCR beta chain is described in this entry. CDR1 and CDR2 from the germline V gene are MNHEY and SVGAGI. The germline V and J ends were trimmed by 2 bases and 7 bases, with 5 bases remaining between them. This CDR3 is 11 amino acids long. Measured with immunoSEQ multiplex PCR; TCRdb has only the in-frame clones, and not every one. The profile shows 150,000 or so clones, about 80% of them singletons. This specimen comes from a study of blood T cell repertoires in COVID-19. The material sequenced was peripheral blood. The TCR sequence derives from an older woman with acute or convalescent COVID-19. The rearrangement uses TRBV6-5 and TRBJ2-5; D might be TRBD2 (5 bases). CDR3 DNA: TGTGCCAGCAGTTACCGGGGGACCCAGTACTTC. Translated: CASSYRGTQYF.